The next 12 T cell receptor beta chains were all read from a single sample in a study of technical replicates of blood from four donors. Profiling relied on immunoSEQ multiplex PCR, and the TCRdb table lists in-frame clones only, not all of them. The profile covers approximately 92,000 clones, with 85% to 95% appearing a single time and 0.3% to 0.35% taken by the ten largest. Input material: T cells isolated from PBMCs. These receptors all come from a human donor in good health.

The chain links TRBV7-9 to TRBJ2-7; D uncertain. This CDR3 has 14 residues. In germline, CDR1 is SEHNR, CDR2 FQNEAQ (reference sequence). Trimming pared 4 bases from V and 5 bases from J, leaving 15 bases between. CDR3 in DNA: TGTGCCAGCAGCTCCCTTGCCCTAGTTAACGAGCAGTACTTC. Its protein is CASSSLALVNEQYF. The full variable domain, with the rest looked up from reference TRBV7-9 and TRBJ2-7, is DTGVSQNPRHKITKRGQNVTFRCDPISEHNRLYWYRQTLGQGPEFLTYFQNEAQLEKSRLLSDRFSAERPKGSFSTLEIQRTEQGDSAMYLCASSSLALVNEQYFGPGTRLTVT.

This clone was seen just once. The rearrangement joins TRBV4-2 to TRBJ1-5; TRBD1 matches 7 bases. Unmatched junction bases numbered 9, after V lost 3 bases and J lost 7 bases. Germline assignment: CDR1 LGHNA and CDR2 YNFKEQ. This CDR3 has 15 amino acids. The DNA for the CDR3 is TGTGCCAGCAGCCACGAGACAGGGAACCGACAGCCCCAGCATTTT. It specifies CASSHETGNRQPQHF.

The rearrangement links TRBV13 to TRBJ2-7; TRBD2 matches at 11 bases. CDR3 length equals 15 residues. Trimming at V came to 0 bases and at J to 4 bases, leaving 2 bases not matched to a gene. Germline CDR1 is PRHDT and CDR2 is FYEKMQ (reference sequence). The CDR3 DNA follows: TGTGCCAGCAGCTTAGGACTAGCGGGAGAATACGAGCAGTACTTC. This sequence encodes CASSLGLAGEYEQYF.

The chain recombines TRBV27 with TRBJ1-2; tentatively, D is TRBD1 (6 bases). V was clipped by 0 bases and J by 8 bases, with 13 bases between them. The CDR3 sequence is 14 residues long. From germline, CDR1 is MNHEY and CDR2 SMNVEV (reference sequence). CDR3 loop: CASSLSAFRGGYTF. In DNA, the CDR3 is TGTGCCAGCAGTTTATCGGCATTCAGGGGAGGCTACACCTTC.

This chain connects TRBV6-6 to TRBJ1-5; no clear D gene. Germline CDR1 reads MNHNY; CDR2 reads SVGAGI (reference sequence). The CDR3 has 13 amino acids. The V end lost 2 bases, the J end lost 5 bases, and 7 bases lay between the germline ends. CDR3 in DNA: TGTGCCAGCAGTTACGAGACTTATCAGCCCCAGCATTTT. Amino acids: CASSYETYQPQHF.

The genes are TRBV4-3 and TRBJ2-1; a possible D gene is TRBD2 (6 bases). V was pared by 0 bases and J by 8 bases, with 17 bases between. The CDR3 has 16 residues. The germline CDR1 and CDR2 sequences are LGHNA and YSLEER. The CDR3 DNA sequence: TGCGCCAGCAGCCAAGAAGAGTTGGGGGAGGCCGATGAGCAGTTCTTC. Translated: CASSQEELGEADEQFF.

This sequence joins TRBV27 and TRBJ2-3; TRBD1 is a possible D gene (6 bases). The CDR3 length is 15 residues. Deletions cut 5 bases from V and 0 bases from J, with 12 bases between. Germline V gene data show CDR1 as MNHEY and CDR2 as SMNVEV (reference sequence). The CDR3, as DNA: TGTGCCAGCAGTAAACAGGGAAGAAGCACAGATACGCAGTATTTT. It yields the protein CASSKQGRSTDTQYF.

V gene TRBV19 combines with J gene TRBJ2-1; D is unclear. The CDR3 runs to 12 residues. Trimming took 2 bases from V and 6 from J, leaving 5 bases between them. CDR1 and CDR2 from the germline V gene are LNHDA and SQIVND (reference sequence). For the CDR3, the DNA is TGTGCCAGTAGTATACTTCGCAATGAGCAGTTCTTC. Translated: CASSILRNEQFF.

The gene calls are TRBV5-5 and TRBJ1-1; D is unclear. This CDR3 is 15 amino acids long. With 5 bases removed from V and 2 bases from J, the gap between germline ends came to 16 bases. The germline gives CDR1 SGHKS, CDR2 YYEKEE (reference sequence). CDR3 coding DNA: TGTGCCAGCAGTAAGAGCGGGATCGTCAACACTGAAGCTTTCTTT. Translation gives CASSKSGIVNTEAFF.

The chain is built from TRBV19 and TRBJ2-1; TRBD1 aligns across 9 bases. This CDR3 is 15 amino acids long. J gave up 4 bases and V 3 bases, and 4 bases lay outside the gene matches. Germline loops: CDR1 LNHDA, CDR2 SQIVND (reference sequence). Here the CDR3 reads CASSIHRGPYNEQFF. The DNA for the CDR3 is TGTGCCAGTAGTATCCACAGGGGGCCGTACAATGAGCAGTTCTTC.

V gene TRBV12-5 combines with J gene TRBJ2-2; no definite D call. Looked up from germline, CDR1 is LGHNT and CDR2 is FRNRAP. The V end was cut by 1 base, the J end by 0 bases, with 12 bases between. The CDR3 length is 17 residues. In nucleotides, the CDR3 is TGTGCTAGTGGTTTGGCGGTTTCAACAGCGAACACCGGGGAGCTGTTTTTT. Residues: CASGLAVSTANTGELFF.

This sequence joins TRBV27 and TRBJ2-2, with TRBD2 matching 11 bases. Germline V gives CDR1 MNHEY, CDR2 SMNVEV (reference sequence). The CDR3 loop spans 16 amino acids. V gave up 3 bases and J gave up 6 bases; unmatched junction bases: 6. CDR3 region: CASSFSGRAFPGELFF. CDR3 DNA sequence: TGTGCCAGCAGTTTTAGCGGGAGGGCCTTCCCCGGGGAGCTGTTTTTT.